The rows below give T cell receptor beta chains drawn from one sample of a study of CD8 T cells in Susac syndrome. MiXCR, applied by TCRdb to the immunoSEQ multiplex PCR reads, yields one record per CDR3 protein. The repertoire holds 200,000 or so distinct CDR3 sequences, with approximately 90% as singletons. Sequenced sample: CD8+ T cells from PBMCs. All receptors come from a human donor with multiple sclerosis. Both conserved end residues are part of each CDR3. A D gene is named only where the DNA matches it firmly. Part of the rows lack a size; the others show once, few, many or a class for expanded clones.

CDR3 DNA: TGTGCCAGCAGCTTAGGCAGAGGGTGGGATGTAACTGAAGCTTTCTTT
CDR3 protein: CASSLGRGWDVTEAFF
J gene: TRBJ1-1
V gene: TRBV13
D gene: NA
clone size: NA

CDR3 DNA: TGTGCCAGCAGCCTATATTCCGGGCCTAGCACAGATACGCAGTATTTT
CDR3 protein: CASSLYSGPSTDTQYF
J gene: TRBJ2-3
V gene: TRBV7-8
D gene: NA
clone size: NA

CDR3 DNA: TGTGCCAGCAGCTCTCTAGCGACTGGGGCCAACGTCCTGACTTTC
CDR3 protein: CASSSLATGANVLTF
J gene: TRBJ2-6
V gene: TRBV11-1
D gene: NA
clone size: few

CDR3 DNA: TGCAGTGCTTCTTCCGGGACAGGGGATGGCTACACCTTC
CDR3 protein: CSASSGTGDGYTF
J gene: TRBJ1-2
V gene: TRBV20-1
D gene: TRBD1
clone size: once

CDR3 DNA: TGCAGCGTTTTTTCGGGAGAGACCCAGTACTTC
CDR3 protein: CSVFSGETQYF
J gene: TRBJ2-5
V gene: TRBV29-1
D gene: NA
clone size: once

CDR3 DNA: TGCAGCGTTGCCCAGGGGGCATCTACCGGGGAGCTGTTTTTT
CDR3 protein: CSVAQGASTGELFF
J gene: TRBJ2-2
V gene: TRBV29-1
D gene: TRBD1
clone size: NA

CDR3 DNA: TGCAGTGCTAGAGTCGGGCTAGCGGGGGCGGAGTCCGAGCAGTACTTC
CDR3 protein: CSARVGLAGAESEQYF
J gene: TRBJ2-7
V gene: TRBV20-1
D gene: TRBD2
clone size: NA

CDR3 DNA: TGTGCCTGGAGCGCAGGACATGAAGCTTTCTTT
CDR3 protein: CAWSAGHEAFF
J gene: TRBJ1-1
V gene: TRBV30
D gene: NA
clone size: once

CDR3 DNA: TGTGCCAGCAGTCTCTCACCCTCAGGGGCCACTGAAGCTTTCTTT
CDR3 protein: CASSLSPSGATEAFF
J gene: TRBJ1-1
V gene: TRBV27
D gene: NA
clone size: NA

CDR3 DNA: TGTGCCAGCAGTGGCCCCCCCCCACACACAGGGTCGGTGACCGGGGAGCTGTTTTTT
CDR3 protein: CASSGPPPHTGSVTGELFF
J gene: TRBJ2-2
V gene: TRBV25-1
D gene: NA
clone size: NA

CDR3 DNA: TGTGCCAGCAGCTTAGACGGACTAGCGGGAACCAATGAGCAGTTCTTC
CDR3 protein: CASSLDGLAGTNEQFF
J gene: TRBJ2-1
V gene: TRBV13
D gene: TRBD2
clone size: NA

CDR3 DNA: TGTGCCAGCAGCCAAGATCCATGGGTAGGGGGCAGAGTTCAGCCCCAGCATTTT
CDR3 protein: CASSQDPWVGGRVQPQHF
J gene: TRBJ1-5
V gene: TRBV4-2
D gene: TRBD1
clone size: NA

CDR3 DNA: TGTGCCAGTTCGATGCTCTATGGCTACACCTTC
CDR3 protein: CASSMLYGYTF
J gene: TRBJ1-2
V gene: TRBV19
D gene: NA
clone size: NA

CDR3 DNA: TGTGCCAGCAGCTCGGGACAGGGCTCGAATGAGCAGTTCTTC
CDR3 protein: CASSSGQGSNEQFF
J gene: TRBJ2-1
V gene: TRBV27
D gene: TRBD1
clone size: NA

CDR3 DNA: TGTGCCAGCAGCTTGGTGGGGGAACCGCATTTT
CDR3 protein: CASSLVGEPHF
J gene: TRBJ1-5
V gene: TRBV5-8
D gene: NA
clone size: NA

CDR3 DNA: TGTGCCAGCAGCTTAAGTGTGGAGACCCAGTACTTC
CDR3 protein: CASSLSVETQYF
J gene: TRBJ2-5
V gene: TRBV7-9
D gene: NA
clone size: NA

CDR3 DNA: TGTGCCAGCAGTCAGCAATTTGGCACCGGGGAGCTGTTTTTT
CDR3 protein: CASSQQFGTGELFF
J gene: TRBJ2-2
V gene: TRBV14
D gene: NA
clone size: NA